This is a list of T cell receptor beta chains from one sample in a study of blood T cells in healthy people across ages. TCRdb re-analysed the 5' RACE reads in MiXCR, keeping a single row per CDR3 protein. Of about 1.4 million distinct CDR3 sequences listed, approximately 59% are singletons. The sequenced sample consisted of blood. These receptors were collected from a man in his late teens or twenties in good health. Each CDR3 is given with its conserved first and last residue. The D gene is left open where the match is weak. Clone size is shown for a subset of rows, as once, few, many or a class of expanded clone.

size: few
J: TRBJ1-2
D: NA
V: TRBV9
CDR3: CASSVAEGSYGYTF
DNA: TGTGCCAGCAGCGTAGCAGAGGGAAGCTATGGCTACACCTTC

size: NA
J: TRBJ1-5
D: NA
V: TRBV6-1
CDR3: CASSGPNQPQHF
DNA: TGTGCCAGCAGTGGACCTAATCAGCCCCAGCATTTT

size: NA
J: TRBJ2-6
D: NA
V: TRBV11-2
CDR3: CASNLVRRQGAGANVLTF
DNA: TGTGCCAGCAACTTAGTACGACGGCAGGGAGCTGGGGCCAACGTCCTGACTTTC

size: once
J: TRBJ2-3
D: TRBD2
V: TRBV20-1
CDR3: CSAKREVADTQYF
DNA: TGCAGTGCGAAGCGGGAGGTCGCAGATACGCAGTATTTT

size: NA
J: TRBJ1-5
D: NA
V: TRBV27
CDR3: CASSPRGFGNQPQHF
DNA: TGTGCCAGCAGTCCGCGGGGGTTTGGGAATCAGCCCCAGCATTTT

size: few
J: TRBJ2-5
D: TRBD1
V: TRBV12-3/TRBV12-4
CDR3: CASSSQIQGWLEQYF
DNA: TGTGCCAGCAGTTCCCAGATACAGGGGTGGTTGGAGCAGTACTTC

size: few
J: TRBJ1-2
D: NA
V: TRBV4-1
CDR3: CASSLQGNGGYTF
DNA: TGCGCCAGCAGCCTACAGGGTAATGGAGGCTACACCTTC

size: NA
J: TRBJ2-1
D: TRBD1
V: TRBV7-8
CDR3: CASQRGDRASGEQFF
DNA: TGTGCCAGCCAACGGGGAGACAGGGCGTCAGGGGAGCAGTTCTTC

size: NA
J: TRBJ2-7
D: TRBD2
V: TRBV6-1
CDR3: CASSKVLAGGEIEQYF
DNA: TGTGCCAGCAGTAAAGTTCTAGCGGGGGGCGAAATCGAGCAGTACTTC

size: NA
J: TRBJ1-5
D: NA
V: TRBV6-2/TRBV6-3
CDR3: CASSWDGYNQPQHF
DNA: TGTGCCAGCAGCTGGGACGGCTACAATCAGCCCCAGCATTTT

size: NA
J: TRBJ2-7
D: NA
V: TRBV12-5
CDR3: CASGLGERGRLEQYF
DNA: TGTGCTAGTGGTCTTGGGGAGAGGGGTCGGTTGGAGCAGTACTTC

size: once
J: TRBJ1-1
D: NA
V: TRBV20-1
CDR3: CSAGGPSAEAFF
DNA: TGCAGTGCTGGCGGCCCCTCCGCTGAAGCTTTCTTT

size: NA
J: TRBJ2-5
D: TRBD2
V: TRBV4-2
CDR3: CASSPGGGAEETQYF
DNA: TGTGCCAGCAGCCCCGGCGGGGGGGCTGAAGAGACCCAGTACTTC

size: NA
J: TRBJ2-7
D: NA
V: TRBV15
CDR3: CATSMGHLKSYEQYF
DNA: TGTGCCACCAGCATGGGACATCTAAAATCCTACGAGCAGTACTTC

size: once
J: TRBJ2-1
D: NA
V: TRBV7-9
CDR3: CASTLTGRSYNEQFF
DNA: TGTGCCAGCACGCTCACGGGCCGCTCCTACAATGAGCAGTTCTTC

size: NA
J: TRBJ2-3
D: NA
V: TRBV15
CDR3: CATSSPSGQRQYF
DNA: TGTGCCACCAGCAGCCCCTCAGGCCAGCGCCAGTATTTT

size: once
J: TRBJ2-2
D: NA
V: TRBV27
CDR3: CASSSRGLLMTGELFF
DNA: TGTGCCAGCTCAAGCCGGGGCCTACTAATGACCGGGGAGCTGTTTTTT

size: many
J: TRBJ2-1
D: NA
V: TRBV29-1
CDR3: CSAAPGNEQFF
DNA: TGCAGCGCCGCCCCAGGCAATGAGCAGTTCTTC